These 14 T cell receptor beta chains were all obtained from the same sample, sequenced in a study of T cell changes during pregnancy in multiple sclerosis. Libraries were prepared by immunoSEQ multiplex PCR; TCRdb keeps only in-frame clonotypes and omits some of them. The table records 75,000 to 95,000 clones, 75% to 95% of them present only once. Sequencing was performed on peripheral blood, taken before pregnancy. All receptors come from a female donor with multiple sclerosis, enrolled in a pregnancy study.

The chain employs TRBV19 and TRBJ1-1; the D is unclear. The V gene's germline CDR1 is LNHDA and CDR2 SQIVND (reference sequence). The CDR3 sequence is 15 residues long. Deletions cut 2 bases from V and 1 base from J, with 11 bases between. The CDR3 protein is CASSITGIANTEAFF. CDR3 coding DNA: TGTGCCAGTAGTATAACGGGGATAGCGAACACTGAAGCTTTCTTT.

This rearrangement joins TRBV9 to TRBJ2-1, with 13 nucleotides matching TRBD2. Per the germline V gene, CDR1 is SGDLS and CDR2 is YYNGEE. The J segment lost 8 bases and the V segment lost 4 bases, leaving 12 bases of the junction unmatched. The CDR3 length is 17 residues. In DNA, the CDR3 is TGTGCCAGCAGCCCCCGACTAGCGGGGGGATCGGGGGATGAGCAGTTCTTC. Protein sequence: CASSPRLAGGSGDEQFF. Filled out from reference TRBV9 and TRBJ2-1, the complete variable domain reads DSGVTQTPKHLITATGQRVTLRCSPRSGDLSVYWYQQSLDQGLQFLIQYYNGEERAKGNILERFSAQQFPDLHSELNLSSLELGDSALYFCASSPRLAGGSGDEQFFGPGTRLTVL.

This chain links TRBV7-9 with TRBJ2-7; 7 bases match TRBD1. Germline CDR1 is SEHNR and CDR2 is FQNEAQ (reference sequence). The V and J ends lost 3 bases and 4 bases, in that order; junction bases with no gene match: 9. The CDR3 covers 15 residues. CDR3 in DNA: TGTGCCAGCAGCTTTTGGACAGGAGGAGAATACGAGCAGTACTTC. Translated, it gives CASSFWTGGEYEQYF. The full variable domain, rest sourced from reference TRBV7-9 and TRBJ2-7, is DTGVSQNPRHKITKRGQNVTFRCDPISEHNRLYWYRQTLGQGPEFLTYFQNEAQLEKSRLLSDRFSAERPKGSFSTLEIQRTEQGDSAMYLCASSFWTGGEYEQYFGPGTRLTVT.

The chain has TRBV18 and TRBJ2-7, with D possibly TRBD1 on 5 matching bases. The V gene's germline CDR1 is KGHSH and CDR2 LQKENI. The CDR3 length is 13 residues. Trimming took off 5 bases at V and 9 bases at J, with 17 bases between the two ends. DNA for the CDR3: TGTGCCAGCTCAAAGGACACACCGCTTGGGCAGTACTTC. Amino acids: CASSKDTPLGQYF. The full variable domain, with the rest looked up from reference TRBV18 and TRBJ2-7, is NAGVMQNPRHLVRRRGQEARLRCSPMKGHSHVYWYRQLPEEGLKFMVYLQKENIIDESGMPKERFSAEFPKEGPSILRIQQVVRGDSAAYFCASSKDTPLGQYFGPGTRLTVT.

The gene calls are TRBV5-1 and TRBJ1-1; 7 bases are shared with TRBD1. Losses at the gene ends were 2 bases for V and 1 base for J; bases not matched to a gene: 8. Germline values: CDR1 SGHRS, CDR2 YFSETQ. This CDR3 comprises 16 residues. The CDR3 loop is CASSFNLQGTNTEAFF. Here the CDR3 DNA reads TGCGCCAGCAGCTTTAATTTACAGGGGACGAACACTGAAGCTTTCTTT.

The chain carries TRBV2 and TRBJ2-7; the match to TRBD2 covers 13 bases. The CDR3 extends over 15 amino acids. V trimming: 4 bases; J trimming: 7 bases; junction bases outside the gene matches: 7. Germline V gene lookup returns CDR1 SNHLY and CDR2 FYNNEI. The CDR3 DNA reads TGTGCCAGCAGTGGGAGGACTAGCGGGAGTTCAGAGCAGTACTTC. This gives the protein CASSGRTSGSSEQYF. The variable domain in full, completed from reference TRBV2 and TRBJ2-7, reads EPEVTQTPSHQVTQMGQEVILRCVPISNHLYFYWYRQILGQKVEFLVSFYNNEISEKSEIFDDQFSVERPDGSNFTLKIRSTKLEDSAMYFCASSGRTSGSSEQYFGPGTRLTVT.

The V gene is TRBV5-1, the J gene TRBJ1-4; 8 bases line up with TRBD1. Trimming at V came to 4 bases and at J to 6 bases, leaving 5 bases not matched to a gene. CDR3 length: 14 residues. From germline, CDR1 is SGHRS and CDR2 YFSETQ. The CDR3 spells CASSQGARDEKLFF. For the CDR3, the DNA is TGCGCCAGCAGCCAGGGGGCGAGGGATGAAAAACTGTTTTTT.

The V call is TRBV27, the J call TRBJ2-1; 8 bases line up with TRBD1. Germline V gene lookup returns CDR1 MNHEY and CDR2 SMNVEV (reference sequence). With 0 bases clipped from V and 7 bases from J, the junction kept 5 bases outside the gene matches. The CDR3 runs to 15 residues. The CDR3 is CASSLSGRGRNEQFF. The CDR3 region has the DNA TGTGCCAGCAGTTTATCGGGCAGGGGGCGGAATGAGCAGTTCTTC.

The rearrangement uses TRBV28 and TRBJ2-1; 7 bases match TRBD2. V lost 3 bases to trimming and J lost 5 bases; unmatched junction nucleotides: 4. Germline V CDR1 and CDR2: MDHEN, SYDVKM. CDR3 length equals 14 residues. CDR3 region: CASSFTSVHNEQFF. CDR3 sequence (DNA): TGTGCCAGCAGTTTCACTAGCGTGCACAATGAGCAGTTCTTC.

This chain joins TRBV9 and TRBJ2-7; D is perhaps TRBD2 (5 bases). V lost 1 base and J lost 0, with 8 bases in between. This CDR3 is 14 amino acids long. Germline V CDR1 and CDR2: SGDLS, YYNGEE. The CDR3 nucleotides read TGTGCCAGCAGCGTACGAAGCGGCTCCTACGAGCAGTACTTC. It specifies CASSVRSGSYEQYF.

DNA of the CDR3: TGTGCCAGCAGTGACAGGGCCCTTTCCTACGAGCAGTACTTC. Its translation is CASSDRALSYEQYF. The V gene is TRBV6-1, the J gene TRBJ2-7, with D maybe TRBD1 (5 bases). The germline V gene has CDR1 MNHNS and CDR2 SASEGT. V was pared by 3 bases and J by 1 base, with 10 bases between. The CDR3 contains 14 residues.

The rearrangement uses TRBV7-6 and TRBJ1-2; tentatively, D is TRBD1 (6 bases). V was cut by 5 bases and J by 4 bases, with 17 bases left in between. This CDR3 is 15 amino acids long. From germline, CDR1 is SGHVS and CDR2 FNYEAQ. The CDR3 DNA sequence: TGTGCCAGCAGCCCCCGGTGGACAGAGTCCTATGGCTACACCTTC. Translating it yields CASSPRWTESYGYTF.

This chain connects TRBV19 to TRBJ1-6; 8 bases map to TRBD1. The V gene end was trimmed by 3 bases and the J gene end by 10 bases; junction bases not matched to a gene: 11. The CDR3 is 16 residues long. CDR1 and CDR2 from the germline V gene are LNHDA and SQIVND (reference sequence). The CDR3, as DNA: TGTGCCAGTAGTATGACGGAAACAGGGGGTCGGTCACCCCTCCACTTT. This sequence encodes CASSMTETGGRSPLHF. The variable domain in full, completed from reference TRBV19 and TRBJ1-6, reads DGGITQSPKYLFRKEGQNVTLSCEQNLNHDAMYWYRQDPGQGLRLIYYSQIVNDFQKGDIAEGYSVSREKKESFPLTVTSAQKNPTAFYLCASSMTETGGRSPLHFGNGTRLTVT.

The V gene is TRBV18, the J gene TRBJ2-3; TRBD2 might be the D (6 bases). Trimming removed 1 base from V and 5 bases from J, with 7 bases in between. Germline CDR1 reads KGHSH; CDR2 reads LQKENI. This CDR3 contains 13 residues. The CDR3 DNA reads as TGTGCCAGCTCACCACGGAGGGGAGATACGCAGTATTTT. This encodes CASSPRRGDTQYF.